This T cell receptor beta chain was obtained from a study of cytomegalovirus exposure and HLA in healthy donors. V was trimmed by 3 bases and J by 1 base, leaving 13 bases between them. The CDR3 has 15 amino acids. Germline V gene lookup returns CDR1 WSHSY and CDR2 SAAADI. Turning to this clone: Its specificity is not known.

Findings and caveats of the study: By a later analysis, the bulk of CMV-associated TCR beta chains appeared HLA-restricted.

The primer mix had 60 Vbeta and 13 Jbeta primers. TCRdb keeps only in-frame clones here, not all; method: immunoSEQ multiplex PCR. This table holds tens of thousands of clones. This sequence was found in a man between 18 and 35 years old in good health and CMV-seropositive. The chain carries TRBV10-2 and TRBJ2-7; D is possibly TRBD1 (6 bases). Sequencing used PBMCs. The CDR3 protein is CASSEPGDWSYEQYF. The CDR3, as DNA: TGCGCCAGCAGTGAACCAGGGGATTGGTCCTACGAGCAGTACTTC.